Below are 20 T cell receptor beta chains sequenced from a single sample in a study of lymphopenia after photon versus proton radiotherapy. Data came from immunoSEQ multiplex PCR; TCRdb stores just in-frame clones and leaves some out. The top ten clones hold roughly 20% of a sample with around 25,000 clones, roughly 85% of them seen once. The sample in question was peripheral blood, obtained from a patient treated with photon-based radiotherapy. These receptors were taken from a man in his sixties with pancreatic cancer.

By sample share, this clone is medium-sized. Additional DNA sequences in this sample encode the identical CDR3. The chain couples TRBV29-1 to TRBJ1-2; perhaps TRBD1 as D (5 bases). V was cut by 3 bases and J by 4 bases, with 15 bases left in between. The V gene's germline CDR1 is SQVTM and CDR2 ANQGSEA. This CDR3 spans 14 amino acids. For the CDR3, the DNA is TGCAGCGTTGAGGAAGATGAGGGGATCTATGGCTACACCTTC. Protein sequence: CSVEEDEGIYGYTF.

This clone appeared a few times. This chain connects TRBV7-3 to TRBJ2-2; 9 nucleotides match TRBD1. Germline CDR1 and CDR2: SGHTA and FQGTGA. This CDR3 contains 15 residues. The V segment lost 5 bases and the J segment 5 bases; nucleotides outside the gene matches: 6. The DNA of the CDR3 is TGTGCCAGCAGCCCCGGGACAGGGCGGACCGGGGAGCTGTTTTTT. This translates into CASSPGTGRTGELFF.

The V gene is TRBV27, the J gene TRBJ1-1, with D possibly TRBD1 on 6 matching bases. The CDR3 totals 14 residues. From germline, CDR1 is MNHEY and CDR2 SMNVEV (reference sequence). V lost 8 bases and J 7 bases, leaving 20 bases between the germline ends. The CDR3 DNA sequence: TGTGCCAGCGGACGGACAGCCTTATTGGGTGAAGCTTTCTTT. Amino acid sequence: CASGRTALLGEAFF.

A single count supports this clone. The chain links TRBV7-2 to TRBJ1-1; D not resolved. Germline CDR1 SGHTA, CDR2 FQGNSA. The V gene lost 1 base and the J gene lost 7 bases, with 7 bases spanning the gap. The CDR3 has 12 amino acids. CDR3 amino acids: CASSLDRGEAFF. The CDR3 DNA reads TGTGCCAGCAGCTTAGATCGAGGTGAAGCTTTCTTT.

This clone was counted only a few times. The chain uses TRBV14 and TRBJ2-7; the D gene is possibly TRBD2 (5 bases). The CDR3 sequence is 13 residues long. V gave up 7 bases and J gave up 2 bases, with 12 bases separating them. Germline loops: CDR1 SGHDN, CDR2 FVKESK. The CDR3 protein is CASKVSGTYEQYF. The CDR3 nucleotides are TGTGCCAGCAAAGTCAGCGGCACCTACGAGCAGTACTTC.

The J gene is TRBJ1-5, the V gene TRBV6-1; D not resolved. The CDR3 covers 18 residues. The germline V and J ends were trimmed by 2 bases and 4 bases, with 21 bases remaining between them. Germline V gene data show CDR1 as MNHNS and CDR2 as SASEGT. The CDR3 protein is CASSEYGGESVGNQPQHF. CDR3 nucleotide sequence: TGTGCCAGCAGTGAATACGGAGGAGAGTCGGTCGGGAATCAGCCCCAGCATTTT.

The chain employs TRBV11-3 and TRBJ1-1, with D possibly TRBD1 on 6 matching bases. Germline V gene sequence: CDR1 SGHNT, CDR2 YENEEA. CDR3 length: 14 amino acids. Trimming stripped 4 bases from V and 1 base from J, with 10 bases between. CDR3: CASSSDRSNTEAFF. In DNA, the CDR3 is TGTGCCAGCAGCTCGGACAGATCGAACACTGAAGCTTTCTTT. The variable domain in full, with the rest retrieved from reference TRBV11-3 and TRBJ1-1, is EAGVVQSPRYKIIEKKQPVAFWCNPISGHNTLYWYLQNLGQGPELLIRYENEEAVDDSQLPKDRFSAERLKGVDSTLKIQPAELGDSAVYLCASSSDRSNTEAFFGQGTRLTVV.

This rearrangement joins TRBV5-6 to TRBJ1-5; TRBD1 aligns across 7 bases. CDR3 length: 17 amino acids. Germline trimming cut 3 bases from V and 0 bases from J; bases unmatched to any gene: 9. Germline-derived CDR1 and CDR2 are SGHDT and YYEEEE. CDR3 DNA: TGTGCCAGCAGCTCGCTCCGGGACAGACATAGCAATCAGCCCCAGCATTTT. This encodes CASSSLRDRHSNQPQHF.

The V call is TRBV5-4, the J call TRBJ2-1; D is uncertain. Trimming took 2 bases from V and 4 from J, leaving 7 bases between them. Germline V lookup: CDR1 SGHNT, CDR2 YYREEE (reference sequence). The CDR3 length is 13 residues. CDR3 nucleotide sequence: TGTGCCAGCAGCTTAGAGGAGTACAATGAGCAGTTCTTC. Translation gives CASSLEEYNEQFF.

This chain uses TRBV29-1 with TRBJ1-1; D is perhaps TRBD1 (5 bases). V was trimmed by 5 bases and J by 5 bases, leaving 9 bases between them. CDR3 length equals 11 residues. CDR1 is SQVTM, CDR2 ANQGSEA, per germline. CDR3 residues: CSVFRGTEAFF. For the CDR3, the DNA is TGCAGCGTTTTTCGGGGGACTGAAGCTTTCTTT.

The chain employs TRBV6-5 and TRBJ1-4; 7 bases are a match to TRBD1. CDR1 and CDR2 from the germline V gene are MNHEY and SVGAGI. The V gene end was trimmed by 5 bases and the J gene end by 13 bases; junction bases not matched to a gene: 16. CDR3 length: 15 amino acids. In DNA, the CDR3 is TGTGCCAGCAGTGCGCAACAGGGGTATCCGGGAGGACTGTTTTTT. Residues: CASSAQQGYPGGLFF.

The chain uses TRBV30 and TRBJ2-7, with a weak D call TRBD2 (5 bases). This CDR3 contains 14 residues. Trimming cost V 0 bases and J 2 bases, with 11 bases left between them. Germline assignment: CDR1 GTSNPN and CDR2 SVGIG (reference sequence). The CDR3 reads CAWSVLSGAYEQYF. In nucleotides, the CDR3 is TGTGCCTGGAGTGTACTGAGCGGAGCCTACGAGCAGTACTTC.

This clone was seen more than once but under ten times. V gene TRBV5-4 combines with J gene TRBJ1-2, with D unresolved. Germline V lookup: CDR1 SGHNT, CDR2 YYREEE (reference sequence). CDR3 length: 12 amino acids. Trimming took off 4 bases at V and 5 bases at J, with 9 bases between the two ends. The chain's CDR3 is CASSLDGYGYTF. CDR3 in DNA: TGTGCCAGCAGCCTGGACGGTTATGGCTACACCTTC. Full variable domain (rest looked up from reference TRBV5-4 and TRBJ1-2): ETGVTQSPTHLIKTRGQQVTLRCSSQSGHNTVSWYQQALGQGPQFIFQYYREEENGRGNFPPRFSGLQFPNYSSELNVNALELDDSALYLCASSLDGYGYTFGSGTRLTVV.

The chain uses TRBV7-9 and TRBJ2-5; 7 nucleotides match TRBD1. Germline CDR1 reads SEHNR; CDR2 reads FQNEAQ (reference sequence). Trimming at V came to 0 bases and at J to 4 bases, leaving 8 bases not matched to a gene. CDR3 size: 16 residues. The chain's CDR3 is CASSLADRARGETQYF. The CDR3 DNA is TGTGCCAGCAGCTTAGCCGACAGGGCCCGAGGAGAGACCCAGTACTTC.

V and J are TRBV6-6 and TRBJ1-1, with TRBD1 as a possible D gene (6 bases). Trimming cost V 3 bases and J 3 bases, with 17 bases left between them. This CDR3 contains 16 residues. CDR1 is MNHNY and CDR2 is SVGAGI in the germline V gene (reference sequence). In DNA, the CDR3 is TGTGCCAGCAGTTATGCAAGGGGGATTCTTTACACTGAAGCTTTCTTT. Amino acids: CASSYARGILYTEAFF.

The genes are TRBV15 and TRBJ2-1, with D tentatively TRBD1 or TRBD2 (5 bases each). Trimming removed 7 bases from V and 6 bases from J, with 13 bases in between. This CDR3 contains 13 residues. The V gene's germline CDR1 is LNHNV and CDR2 YYDKDF (reference sequence). The CDR3 protein is CATTRGGGNEQFF. The CDR3, as DNA: TGTGCCACCACACGGGGTGGGGGCAATGAGCAGTTCTTC. The variable domain in full, with the rest retrieved from reference TRBV15 and TRBJ2-1, is DAMVIQNPRYQVTQFGKPVTLSCSQTLNHNVMYWYQQKSSQAPKLLFHYYDKDFNNEADTPDNFQSRRPNTSFCFLDIRSPGLGDTAMYLCATTRGGGNEQFFGPGTRLTVL.

This rearrangement joins TRBV25-1 to TRBJ2-1, with TRBD2 matching 8 bases. Germline V lookup: CDR1 MGHDK, CDR2 SYGVNS. The junction had 3 bases not matched to a gene; V was cut back by 3 bases and J by 2 bases. CDR3 length: 15 amino acids. The CDR3 here is CASSELRGAYNEQFF. The CDR3 DNA sequence: TGTGCCAGCAGTGAGTTGCGGGGGGCCTACAATGAGCAGTTCTTC.

This rearrangement joins TRBV7-9 to TRBJ2-7; possible D gene TRBD1, 6 bases. Trimming took off 3 bases at V and 6 bases at J, with 15 bases between the two ends. This CDR3 contains 14 residues. The germline gives CDR1 SEHNR, CDR2 FQNEAQ (reference sequence). CDR3 loop: CASSFGAQGLEQYF. CDR3 nucleotides: TGTGCCAGCAGCTTTGGCGCGCAGGGGCTCGAGCAGTACTTC. The full variable domain, with the rest looked up from reference TRBV7-9 and TRBJ2-7, is DTGVSQNPRHKITKRGQNVTFRCDPISEHNRLYWYRQTLGQGPEFLTYFQNEAQLEKSRLLSDRFSAERPKGSFSTLEIQRTEQGDSAMYLCASSFGAQGLEQYFGPGTRLTVT.

V gene TRBV5-5 combines with J gene TRBJ2-5, with 8 bases fitting TRBD2. V lost 4 bases, J lost 1 base, and 9 bases stayed unmatched. This CDR3 comprises 16 residues. The germline gives CDR1 SGHKS, CDR2 YYEKEE (reference sequence). The CDR3 bases are TGTGCCAGCAGCCTCGGACTAGCTGGGGGCCAAGAGACCCAGTACTTC. Amino acid sequence: CASSLGLAGGQETQYF.

The genes are TRBV29-1 and TRBJ2-6, with 8 bases that match TRBD1. Germline V gives CDR1 SQVTM, CDR2 ANQGSEA. This CDR3 has 15 residues. The CDR3 protein is CRAGGFRSGANVLTF. The DNA for the CDR3 is TGCAGGGCAGGGGGCTTTAGATCTGGGGCCAACGTCCTGACTTTC. Full variable domain (rest looked up from reference TRBV29-1 and TRBJ2-6): SAVISQKPSRDICQRGTSLTIQCQVDSQVTMMFWYRQQPGQSLTLIATANQGSEATYESGFVIDKFPISRPNLTFSTLTVSNMSPEDSSIYLCRAGGFRSGANVLTFGAGSRLTVL.